The 25 T cell receptor beta chains in this list originate from one sample, sequenced in a study of T cell responses to AZD1222 COVID-19 vaccine. Clones were read by immunoSEQ multiplex PCR, and TCRdb kept only the in-frame ones, dropping some. Of 90,000 to 120,000 clones in the sample, roughly 85% were seen once. The starting material was peripheral blood, obtained 28 days after the second AZD1222 dose. The receptors originated from an adult who received the AZD1222 COVID-19 vaccine.

J is TRBJ2-6 and V is TRBV3-1 (or the pseudogene TRBV3-2); D remains unclear. Trimming shortened V by 4 bases and J by 0 bases, and 10 bases separated the two germline ends. Germline lookup yields CDR1 LGHDT and CDR2 YNNKEL (reference sequence). The CDR3 contains 16 residues. Here the CDR3 reads CASSPWESSGANVLTF. The CDR3 DNA follows: TGTGCCAGCAGCCCTTGGGAAAGCTCTGGGGCCAACGTCCTGACTTTC.

This sequence joins TRBV27 and TRBJ1-1, with no clear D. The germline V gene has CDR1 MNHEY and CDR2 SMNVEV (reference sequence). Trimming took 3 bases from V and 4 from J, leaving 9 bases between them. The CDR3 has 13 residues. Here the CDR3 reads CASSFEEGTEAFF. CDR3 in DNA: TGTGCCAGCAGTTTCGAGGAGGGCACTGAAGCTTTCTTT.

Comment on this clone: Other DNA sequences in this sample translate to the same CDR3. V usage is TRBV7-2 and J usage is TRBJ1-3; D unresolved. CDR3 length: 15 residues. Trimming removed 1 base at V and 0 bases at J, with 7 bases between. Germline CDR1 SGHTA, CDR2 FQGNSA. The CDR3 here is CASSLGGSSGNTIYF. DNA for the CDR3: TGTGCCAGCAGCTTAGGAGGGTCCTCTGGAAACACCATATATTTT.

This clone occurred a few times. The V and J genes are TRBV6-2 or TRBV6-3 and TRBJ1-1; 8 bases are shared with TRBD1. The CDR3 length is 14 residues. V shed 2 bases, J shed 3 bases, and the junction held 2 bases outside the gene matches. Looked up from germline, CDR1 is MNHEY and CDR2 is SVGEGT. CDR3 DNA: TGTGCCAGCAGTTACGCACAGGGGGACACTGAAGCTTTCTTT. Protein sequence: CASSYAQGDTEAFF.

V usage is TRBV28 and J usage is TRBJ2-3; the match to TRBD2 covers 9 bases. The germline V gene encodes CDR1 MDHEN and CDR2 SYDVKM. Unmatched junction bases numbered 4, after V lost 5 bases and J lost 1 base. The CDR3 contains 15 residues. The CDR3 here is CASSGRLAGTDTQYF. The CDR3 nucleotides are TGTGCCAGCAGTGGACGACTAGCGGGCACAGATACGCAGTATTTT.

The V call is TRBV4-3, the J call TRBJ1-5, with a weak D call TRBD1 (5 bases). Germline CDR1 and CDR2: LGHNA and YSLEER. Trimming cost V 0 bases and J 1 base, with 16 bases left between them. The CDR3 is made up of 18 amino acids. The CDR3 sequence is CASSQDRQGLMSNQPQHF. CDR3 nucleotide sequence: TGCGCCAGCAGCCAAGATCGGCAGGGTCTTATGAGCAATCAGCCCCAGCATTTT.

The V call is TRBV6-5, the J call TRBJ1-2, with 9 bases that match TRBD1. Trimming took 6 bases from V and 7 from J; bases not matched to a gene: 9. The germline V gene has CDR1 MNHEY and CDR2 SVGAGI. The CDR3 runs 14 residues. The CDR3 DNA reads TGTGCCAGCAGCGCGCAGGGACAGGGAAGTGGCTACACCTTC. Protein product: CASSAQGQGSGYTF.

This clone was seen only once. This sequence joins TRBV27 and TRBJ2-2, with TRBD2 matching 7 bases. The CDR3 has 16 amino acids. The ends lost 2 bases at V and 6 bases at J; junction bases unmatched: 9. Germline V gives CDR1 MNHEY, CDR2 SMNVEV (reference sequence). The CDR3 nucleotides are TGTGCCAGCAGTTTAAGCGGGGCGGGTGGGGCCGGGGAGCTGTTTTTT. Amino acids: CASSLSGAGGAGELFF.

The chain combines TRBV27 with TRBJ2-5; D might be TRBD2 (6 bases). CDR1 is MNHEY and CDR2 is SMNVEV in the germline V gene (reference sequence). The CDR3 extends over 14 amino acids. The V end was cut by 2 bases, the J end by 2 bases, with 9 bases between. The CDR3: CASSLPGRQETQYF. CDR3 bases: TGTGCCAGCAGTTTACCAGGGAGGCAAGAGACCCAGTACTTC.

For the CDR3, the DNA is TGTGCCAGCAGTTTTGGGACTTTCAGCGTGGGGGATTTCTCCTACGAGCAGTACTTC. Its protein is CASSFGTFSVGDFSYEQYF. The chain uses TRBV28 and TRBJ2-7, with D perhaps TRBD2 (6 bases). V shed 3 bases and J shed 0 bases, with 24 bases lying between them. The CDR3 sequence is 19 residues long. Germline-derived CDR1 and CDR2 are MDHEN and SYDVKM.

The chain carries TRBV6-5 and TRBJ2-7; TRBD2 matches 7 bases. Trimming removed 0 bases from V and 4 bases from J; junction bases left unmatched: 6. There are 15 residues in the CDR3. CDR1 and CDR2 from the germline V gene are MNHEY and SVGAGI. CDR3 protein: CASSYSAGEGYEQYF. CDR3 in DNA: TGTGCCAGCAGTTACTCGGCGGGGGAGGGGTACGAGCAGTACTTC.

Worth noting for this clone: The sample has other DNA sequences that encode this CDR3 too. The V gene is TRBV24-1, the J gene TRBJ2-2; a weak D match, TRBD1 (5 bases). Trimming took 9 bases from V and 5 from J, leaving 15 bases between them. This CDR3 has 14 amino acids. Germline loops: CDR1 KGHDR, CDR2 SFDVKD. This CDR3 is CATGAAQNTGELFF. CDR3 coding DNA: TGTGCCACCGGGGCCGCTCAAAATACCGGGGAGCTGTTTTTT.

The V call is TRBV25-1, the J call TRBJ1-1, with a possible D match to TRBD1 (5 bases). Per the germline V gene, CDR1 is MGHDK and CDR2 is SYGVNS. The CDR3 is 17 residues long. Trimming pared 5 bases from V and 3 bases from J, leaving 22 bases between. The CDR3 DNA reads as TGTGCCAGCAGTCCCCTTGGGCAGGGTATGTATGACACTGAAGCTTTCTTT. Its translation is CASSPLGQGMYDTEAFF.

V is TRBV12-3 or TRBV12-4 and J is TRBJ2-5, with 8 bases that match TRBD2. This CDR3 has 13 amino acids. The V gene end was trimmed by 6 bases and the J gene end by 4 bases; junction bases not matched to a gene: 4. As DNA, the CDR3 is TGTGCCAGCAGATCCGGGGGGGCAGAGACCCAGTACTTC. Its translation is CASRSGGAETQYF.

CDR3 residues: CASSPQGDSSYEQYF. The CDR3 region has the DNA TGTGCCAGCAGCCCCCAGGGGGACAGCTCCTACGAGCAGTACTTC. V gene TRBV7-2 combines with J gene TRBJ2-7; the match to TRBD1 covers 7 bases. Germline V gene data show CDR1 as SGHTA and CDR2 as FQGNSA. Trimming took 5 bases from V and 0 from J; bases not matched to a gene: 7. The CDR3 totals 15 residues.

This chain joins TRBV24-1 and TRBJ1-2, with D perhaps matching TRBD1 (5 bases). The CDR3 length is 13 residues. Germline V gene sequence: CDR1 KGHDR, CDR2 SFDVKD. V gave up 3 bases and J gave up 8 bases, with 12 bases separating them. CDR3 amino acids: CATSDQGVRGYTF. DNA for the CDR3: TGTGCCACCAGTGATCAGGGAGTGAGGGGCTACACCTTC.

The chain employs TRBV29-1 and TRBJ2-5; D gene ambiguous. V lost 4 bases and J 5 bases, leaving 14 bases between the germline ends. This CDR3 is built from 13 residues. Germline CDR1 SQVTM, CDR2 ANQGSEA. CDR3 residues: CSVGGTFGETQYF. The CDR3 DNA is TGCAGCGTTGGGGGAACTTTTGGGGAGACCCAGTACTTC.

The chain couples TRBV13 to TRBJ1-4; D not resolved. The germline gives CDR1 PRHDT, CDR2 FYEKMQ (reference sequence). This CDR3 is built from 13 residues. Trimming took 4 bases from V and 6 from J, leaving 9 bases between them. This chain's CDR3 is CASSSTVDEKLFF. The CDR3 nucleotides read TGTGCCAGCAGCTCCACGGTGGATGAAAAACTGTTTTTT.

J is TRBJ2-3 and V is TRBV5-1; 8 nucleotides align to TRBD2. Germline V gives CDR1 SGHRS, CDR2 YFSETQ. The CDR3 runs 14 residues. Trimming took 4 bases from V and 1 from J; bases not matched to a gene: 2. CDR3 coding DNA: TGCGCCAGCAGCCGAGCGGGGGGCACAGATACGCAGTATTTT. This codes for CASSRAGGTDTQYF.

J is TRBJ2-1 and V is TRBV13; D unclear. V gave up 4 bases and J gave up 0 bases, with 13 bases separating them. The CDR3 extends over 16 amino acids. Germline CDR1 is PRHDT and CDR2 is FYEKMQ (reference sequence). The CDR3 sequence is CASSSPHTVSYNEQFF. The CDR3 coding sequence is TGTGCCAGCAGCTCCCCCCACACTGTCTCCTACAATGAGCAGTTCTTC.

The genes are TRBV5-1 and TRBJ2-7; perhaps D is TRBD1 or TRBD2 (7 bases each). The CDR3 totals 14 residues. V was pared by 6 bases and J by 5 bases, with 18 bases between. Germline V gives CDR1 SGHRS, CDR2 YFSETQ. The CDR3 DNA reads TGCGCCAGCACCACACAACAGGGGAGGGACGAGCAGTACTTC. Translation gives CASTTQQGRDEQYF.

The chain has TRBV5-1 and TRBJ2-6; no firm D call. Trimming left V 4 bases short and J 0 bases short, with 8 bases between. The CDR3 is 15 amino acids. Germline CDR1 reads SGHRS; CDR2 reads YFSETQ. In nucleotides, the CDR3 is TGCGCCAGCAGCCCAGAGTCCTCTGGGGCCAACGTCCTGACTTTC. Amino acids: CASSPESSGANVLTF.

The chain uses TRBV5-1 and TRBJ1-1, with D unclear. This CDR3 has 16 amino acids. Germline assignment: CDR1 SGHRS and CDR2 YFSETQ. V lost 0 bases and J 0 bases, leaving 12 bases between the germline ends. The CDR3 sequence: CASSLAQSTLNTEAFF. Written as DNA, the CDR3 is TGCGCCAGCAGCTTGGCCCAGAGTACCCTGAACACTGAAGCTTTCTTT.

The V gene is TRBV7-3, the J gene TRBJ1-1; 8 positions agree with TRBD1. The CDR3 totals 14 residues. J was trimmed by 5 bases and V by 5 bases; bases with no gene match: 7. Germline V lookup: CDR1 SGHTA, CDR2 FQGTGA. CDR3 region: CASSDRGGQTEAFF. The CDR3 nucleotides are TGTGCCAGCAGCGACAGGGGTGGTCAGACTGAAGCTTTCTTT.

The V gene is TRBV28, the J gene TRBJ2-7; D not certain. The CDR3 has 14 residues. V was trimmed by 3 bases and J by 5 bases, leaving 14 bases between them. Germline V CDR1 and CDR2: MDHEN, SYDVKM. CDR3 nucleotide sequence: TGTGCCAGCAGTTTTGTAACAGAACAAGACGAGCAGTACTTC. Amino acids: CASSFVTEQDEQYF.